These 7 T cell receptor beta chains were sequenced from one sample in a study of shared clonotypes between healthy human individuals. Using immunoSEQ multiplex PCR, the repertoire was profiled, and TCRdb retains in-frame clones only, with some absent. This sample carries roughly 2.4 million clones, approximately 94% of them seen once, and the ten largest clones take around 0.13%. The sequenced sample was naive CD4+ T cells sorted from blood. Subset specified: CD45RA+ positively selected. Receptors were obtained from a man aged 18-30 years in good health.

The V call is TRBV10-3, the J call TRBJ2-3; D is perhaps TRBD2 (5 bases). The CDR3 sequence is 11 residues long. The germline CDR1 and CDR2 sequences are ENHRY and SYGVKD. In DNA, the CDR3 is TGTGCTAACGGGGGCACAGATACGCAGTATTTT. Translated: CANGGTDTQYF.

The chain recombines TRBV18 with TRBJ2-2, with 8 bases that match TRBD1. J lost 4 bases, V lost 5 bases, and 12 bases had no gene match. CDR3 length equals 17 residues. Germline V gene sequence: CDR1 KGHSH, CDR2 LQKENI. CDR3 sequence: CASSTTGVRDGTGELFF. The CDR3 coding sequence is TGTGCCAGCTCAACGACAGGGGTGCGGGATGGCACCGGGGAGCTGTTTTTT.

The chain combines TRBV11-3 with TRBJ1-1, with 11 bases that match TRBD1. The CDR3 length is 13 residues. Germline V gene lookup returns CDR1 SGHNT and CDR2 YENEEA. After removal of 5 bases from V and 9 bases from J, the junction contained 5 bases not matched to a gene. CDR3 nucleotides: TGTGCCAGCAGCGCGGACAGGGGGCGTCAAGCTTTCTTT. Translated, it gives CASSADRGRQAFF.

DNA for the CDR3: TGCGCCAGCAGCTTGGATGTCTATTACGAGCAGTACTTC. Translated, it gives CASSLDVYYEQYF. The chain joins TRBV5-1 to TRBJ2-7; D unclear. V was pared by 0 bases and J by 4 bases, with 8 bases between. The CDR3 is made up of 13 amino acids. The V gene's germline CDR1 is SGHRS and CDR2 YFSETQ.

The rearrangement uses TRBV28 and TRBJ1-1; D may be TRBD1 (6 bases). Germline V CDR1 and CDR2: MDHEN, SYDVKM. V was clipped by 6 bases and J by 1 base, with 15 bases between them. CDR3 length: 15 amino acids. CDR3 protein: CASRIFGTSNTEAFF. For the CDR3, the DNA is TGTGCCAGCAGAATATTCGGGACATCGAACACTGAAGCTTTCTTT.

CDR3 sequence reads: CAWSTGTGTEAFF. The CDR3 DNA follows: TGTGCCTGGAGTACGGGGACAGGCACTGAAGCTTTCTTT. This chain joins TRBV30 and TRBJ1-1; 8 positions agree with TRBD1. V was pared by 2 bases and J by 4 bases, with 3 bases of the junction left unmatched. CDR1 is GTSNPN, CDR2 SVGIG, per germline (reference sequence). CDR3 size: 13 residues.

CDR3 DNA: TGTGCCAGCAGCCGCATTACGGGGGAGACCCAGTACTTC. It yields the protein CASSRITGETQYF. The V gene is TRBV5-4, the J gene TRBJ2-5; tentatively, D is TRBD2 (5 bases). Between the trimmed V and J ends, which lost 4 bases and 5 bases, there was a span of 12 bases. This CDR3 has 13 residues. The germline V gene encodes CDR1 SGHNT and CDR2 YYREEE (reference sequence).